The 11 T cell receptor beta chains below come from one sample, sequenced in a study of OX40 agonist ivuxolimab in advanced cancers. The repertoire was sequenced with immunoSEQ multiplex PCR; TCRdb's copy has only in-frame clones and lacks some. The sample lists around 97,000 clones; about 84% were seen once. Source: CD4+ or CD8+ T cells sorted from blood, taken in a trial of the OX40 agonist ivuxolimab. Every receptor here comes from an adult with an advanced solid tumor such as melanoma, head and neck, liver or kidney cancer.

To note about this clone: One end of the junction varies from germline; a read error may be responsible. The rearrangement joins TRBV4-2 to TRBJ2-2; 9 positions agree with TRBD1. Germline V gives CDR1 LGHNA, CDR2 YNFKEQ. This CDR3 is built from 19 residues. CDR3 DNA: TGTGCCAGCAGCCAAGACCACTACACAGGGGGCTGGGACACCGGGAAGCTGTTTTTT. It translates to CASSQDHYTGGWDTGKLFF.

The chain carries TRBV5-1 and TRBJ2-3, with TRBD1 identical over 10 bases. V lost 4 bases to trimming and J lost 5 bases; unmatched junction nucleotides: 10. CDR1 and CDR2 (germline): SGHRS, YFSETQ. The CDR3 is 16 amino acids. CDR3 coding DNA: TGCGCCAGCAGCCCAGTGACAGGGGGCTCGAAAGATACGCAGTATTTT. Translation gives CASSPVTGGSKDTQYF.

The chain joins TRBV11-2 to TRBJ1-1; possibly TRBD1 for D (5 bases). CDR3 length equals 15 residues. Germline values: CDR1 SGHAT, CDR2 FQNNGV. The germline V and J ends were trimmed by 5 bases and 3 bases, with 16 bases remaining between them. The DNA of the CDR3 is TGTGCCAGCAGCAACGGGGCCTATTTGGACACTGAAGCTTTCTTT. Protein sequence: CASSNGAYLDTEAFF. The variable domain in full, with the rest retrieved from reference TRBV11-2 and TRBJ1-1, is EAGVAQSPRYKIIEKRQSVAFWCNPISGHATLYWYQQILGQGPKLLIQFQNNGVVDDSQLPKDRFSAERLKGVDSTLKIQPAKLEDSAVYLCASSNGAYLDTEAFFGQGTRLTVV.

Comment on this clone: The same CDR3 is also encoded by other DNA sequences in this sample. This chain links TRBV18 with TRBJ1-2; the match to TRBD1 covers 10 bases. The junction had 7 bases not matched to a gene; V was cut back by 1 base and J by 8 bases. Germline V gene sequence: CDR1 KGHSH, CDR2 LQKENI. This CDR3 is built from 15 residues. The CDR3 DNA is TGTGCCAGCTCACCACGGACGGACAGGGGGGGAGGCTACACCTTC. This sequence encodes CASSPRTDRGGGYTF.

This clone was picked up many times. This sequence joins TRBV10-3 and TRBJ1-2, with D maybe TRBD1 (5 bases). The CDR3 extends over 13 amino acids. CDR1 is ENHRY, CDR2 SYGVKD, per germline. The V end was cut by 6 bases, the J end by 4 bases, with 12 bases between. CDR3 residues: CAIRTDSFYGYTF. The CDR3 nucleotides read TGTGCCATCAGAACCGACAGCTTCTATGGCTACACCTTC.

The chain couples TRBV2 to TRBJ2-4; TRBD2 matches at 13 bases. The V gene's germline CDR1 is SNHLY and CDR2 FYNNEI. This CDR3 spans 18 amino acids. V was pared by 8 bases and J by 0 bases, with 10 bases of the junction left unmatched. Written as DNA, the CDR3 is TGTGCCAGCGGGACTAGCGGGACGGTGGGGCAAGCCAAAAACATTCAGTACTTC. It codes for CASGTSGTVGQAKNIQYF.

The CDR3: CASSQEPNTEAFF. In nucleotides, the CDR3 is TGCGCCAGCAGCCAAGAGCCGAACACTGAAGCTTTCTTT. This sequence joins TRBV4-3 and TRBJ1-1; D not certain. The V gene's germline CDR1 is LGHNA and CDR2 YSLEER. Deletions cut 0 bases from V and 1 base from J, with 3 bases between. This CDR3 has 13 residues.

The rearrangement joins TRBV12-5 to TRBJ2-7, with D uncertain. V was clipped by 5 bases and J by 5 bases, with 10 bases between them. In germline, CDR1 is LGHNT, CDR2 FRNRAP. This CDR3 has 12 amino acids. Here the CDR3 reads CASGTPRHEQYF. CDR3 coding DNA: TGTGCTAGTGGTACACCCCGCCACGAGCAGTACTTC.

The chain employs TRBV19 and TRBJ2-7; 12 bases map to TRBD2. V shed 2 bases, J shed 3 bases, and the junction held 8 bases outside the gene matches. The CDR3 extends over 17 amino acids. The germline V gene has CDR1 LNHDA and CDR2 SQIVND (reference sequence). CDR3 amino acids: CASSIKRLAGDVYEQYF. As DNA, the CDR3 is TGTGCCAGTAGTATAAAGAGACTAGCGGGGGATGTCTACGAGCAGTACTTC.

CDR3: CASSLPGPSGANVLTF. The CDR3 DNA sequence: TGCGCCAGCAGCTTACCGGGTCCCTCTGGGGCCAACGTCCTGACTTTC. J is TRBJ2-6 and V is TRBV5-1, with D uncertain. Per germline, CDR1 SGHRS and CDR2 YFSETQ. V lost 2 bases, J lost 0 bases, and 9 bases lay in between. This CDR3 contains 16 residues.

The CDR3 loop reads CASGLLRDEQFF. The CDR3 DNA follows: TGTGCTAGTGGTTTGTTGCGGGATGAGCAGTTCTTC. The chain has TRBV12-5 and TRBJ2-1; tentatively, D is TRBD2 (5 bases). Trimming stripped 2 bases from V and 8 bases from J, with 7 bases between. From germline, CDR1 is LGHNT and CDR2 FRNRAP. The CDR3 spans 12 residues.